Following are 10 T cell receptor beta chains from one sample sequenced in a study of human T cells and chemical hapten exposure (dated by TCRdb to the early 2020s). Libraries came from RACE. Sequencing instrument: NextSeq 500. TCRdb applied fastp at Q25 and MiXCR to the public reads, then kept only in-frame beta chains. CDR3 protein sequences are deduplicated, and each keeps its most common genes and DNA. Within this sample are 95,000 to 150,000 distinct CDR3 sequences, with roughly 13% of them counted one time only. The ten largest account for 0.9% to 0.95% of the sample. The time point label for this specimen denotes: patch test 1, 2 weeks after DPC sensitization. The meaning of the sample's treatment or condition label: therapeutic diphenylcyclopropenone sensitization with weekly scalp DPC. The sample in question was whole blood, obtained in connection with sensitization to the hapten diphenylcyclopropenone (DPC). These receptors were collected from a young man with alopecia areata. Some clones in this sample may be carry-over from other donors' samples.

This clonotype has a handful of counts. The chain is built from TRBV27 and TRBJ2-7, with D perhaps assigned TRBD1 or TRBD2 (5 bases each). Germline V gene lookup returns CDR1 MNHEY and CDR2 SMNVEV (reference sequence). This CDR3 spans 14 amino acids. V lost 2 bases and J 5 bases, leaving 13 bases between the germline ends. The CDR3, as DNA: TGTGCCAGCAGTTTAAAGTATCAGGGAGACGAGCAGTACTTC. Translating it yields CASSLKYQGDEQYF.

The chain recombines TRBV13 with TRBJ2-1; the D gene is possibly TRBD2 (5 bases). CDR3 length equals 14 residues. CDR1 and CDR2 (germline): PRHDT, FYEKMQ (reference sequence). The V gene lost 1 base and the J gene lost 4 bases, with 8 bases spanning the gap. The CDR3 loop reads CASSLDSGYNEQFF. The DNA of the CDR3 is TGTGCCAGCAGCTTAGACTCGGGGTACAATGAGCAGTTCTTC.

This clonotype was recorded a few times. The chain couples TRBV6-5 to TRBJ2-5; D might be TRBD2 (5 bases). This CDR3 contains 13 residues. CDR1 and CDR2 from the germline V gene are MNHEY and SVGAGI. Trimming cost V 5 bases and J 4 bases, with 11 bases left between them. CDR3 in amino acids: CASSTGIGETQYF. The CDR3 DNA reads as TGTGCCAGCAGTACCGGGATCGGAGAGACCCAGTACTTC.

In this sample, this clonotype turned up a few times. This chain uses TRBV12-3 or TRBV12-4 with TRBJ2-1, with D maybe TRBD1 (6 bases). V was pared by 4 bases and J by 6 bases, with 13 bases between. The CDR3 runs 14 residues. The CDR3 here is CASSSDRRSNEQFF. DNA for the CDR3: TGTGCCAGCAGTTCAGACAGGCGGTCCAATGAGCAGTTCTTC.

The CDR3: CASSLPLHRPQETQYF. For the CDR3, the DNA is TGTGCCAGCAGCTTACCCCTCCACCGTCCACAAGAGACCCAGTACTTC. The chain joins TRBV11-2 to TRBJ2-5; D ambiguous. V lost 2 bases to trimming and J lost 2 bases, with 15 bases between them. This CDR3 contains 16 residues. Germline CDR1 SGHAT, CDR2 FQNNGV.

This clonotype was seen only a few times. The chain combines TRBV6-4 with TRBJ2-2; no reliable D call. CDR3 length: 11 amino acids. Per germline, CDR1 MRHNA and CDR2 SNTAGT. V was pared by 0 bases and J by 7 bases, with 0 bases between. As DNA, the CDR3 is TGTGCCAGCAGTGACTCCGGGGAGCTGTTTTTT. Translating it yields CASSDSGELFF.

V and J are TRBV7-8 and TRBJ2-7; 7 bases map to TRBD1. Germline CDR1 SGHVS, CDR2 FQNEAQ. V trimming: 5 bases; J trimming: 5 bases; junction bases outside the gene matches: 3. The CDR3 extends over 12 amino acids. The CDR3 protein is CASSMTGNEQYV. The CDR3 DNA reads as TGTGCCAGCAGCATGACAGGGAACGAGCAGTACGTC.

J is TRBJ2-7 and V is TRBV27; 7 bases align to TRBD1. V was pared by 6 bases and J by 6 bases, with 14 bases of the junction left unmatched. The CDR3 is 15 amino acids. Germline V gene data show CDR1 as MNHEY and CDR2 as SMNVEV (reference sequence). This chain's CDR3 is CASSKNDGTVGEQYF. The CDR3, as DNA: TGTGCCAGCAGCAAAAACGATGGGACAGTGGGCGAGCAGTACTTC.

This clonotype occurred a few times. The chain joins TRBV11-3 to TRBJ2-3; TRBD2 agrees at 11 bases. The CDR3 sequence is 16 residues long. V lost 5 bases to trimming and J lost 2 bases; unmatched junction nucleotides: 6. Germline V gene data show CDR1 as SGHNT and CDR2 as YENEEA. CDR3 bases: TGTGCCAGCAGCCCTGGGACTAGCGGTTCCACAGATACGCAGTATTTT. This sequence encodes CASSPGTSGSTDTQYF.

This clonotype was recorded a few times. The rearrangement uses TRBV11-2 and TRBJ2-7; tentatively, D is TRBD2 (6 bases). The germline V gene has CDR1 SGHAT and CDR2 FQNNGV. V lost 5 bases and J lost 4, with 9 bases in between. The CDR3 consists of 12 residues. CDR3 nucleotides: TGTGCCAGCAGCGGGAGGAGGTACGAGCAGTACGTC. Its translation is CASSGRRYEQYV.